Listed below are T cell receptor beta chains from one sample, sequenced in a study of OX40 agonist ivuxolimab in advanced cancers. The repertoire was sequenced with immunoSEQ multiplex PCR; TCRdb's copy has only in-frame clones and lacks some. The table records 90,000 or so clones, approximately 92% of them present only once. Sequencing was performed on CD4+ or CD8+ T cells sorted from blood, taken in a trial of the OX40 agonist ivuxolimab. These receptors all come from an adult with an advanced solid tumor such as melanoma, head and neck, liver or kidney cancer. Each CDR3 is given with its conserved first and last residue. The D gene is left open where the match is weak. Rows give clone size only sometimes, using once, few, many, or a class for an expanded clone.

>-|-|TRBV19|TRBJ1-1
TGTGCCAGTAGTATCCTCCGGCTAACCACGAACACTGAAGCTTTCTTT
CASSILRLTTNTEAFF
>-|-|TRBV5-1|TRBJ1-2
TGCGCCAGCAGCTCGGACACTAACTATGGCTACACCTTC
CASSSDTNYGYTF
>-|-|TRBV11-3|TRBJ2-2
TGTGCCAGCAGCTTAGTATATGGCTCCGGGGAGCTGTTTTTT
CASSLVYGSGELFF
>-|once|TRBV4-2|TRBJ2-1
TGTGCCAGCAGCCAAGATAGGGTTCTATCTCGCCGGGGAGAGCAGTTCTTC
CASSQDRVLSRRGEQFF
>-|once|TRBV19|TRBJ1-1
TGTGCCAGTAAGGAGGGCACTGAAGCTTTCTTT
CASKEGTEAFF
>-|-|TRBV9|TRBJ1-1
TGTGCCAGCAGCGTCGGACCCGAGGGGAACACTGAAGCTTTCTTT
CASSVGPEGNTEAFF
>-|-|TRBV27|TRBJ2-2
TGTGCCAGCAGTTTCGGACAGACGAACACCGGGGAGCTGTTTTTT
CASSFGQTNTGELFF
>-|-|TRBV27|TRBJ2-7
TGTGCCAGCAGGTTCAAAAACTCCTACGAGCAGTACTTC
CASRFKNSYEQYF
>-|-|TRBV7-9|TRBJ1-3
TGTGCCAGCAGCTCAGTTGCCTCTGGAAACACCATATATTTT
CASSSVASGNTIYF
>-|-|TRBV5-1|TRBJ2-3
TGCGCCAGCAGCGCCGACATGACTCATTCTACGCAGTATTTT
CASSADMTHSTQYF
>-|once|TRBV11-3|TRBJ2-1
TGTGCCAGCAGCTTAACGGGAGTATCCTACAATGAGCAGTTCTTC
CASSLTGVSYNEQFF
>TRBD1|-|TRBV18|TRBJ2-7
TGTGCCAGCTCACCCGGGACAGGGGGTGGAAACGAGCAGTACTTC
CASSPGTGGGNEQYF
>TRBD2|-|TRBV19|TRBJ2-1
TGTGCCAGTAGTATAGAGGGCGGGAGGGGTGAGCAGTTCTTC
CASSIEGGRGEQFF
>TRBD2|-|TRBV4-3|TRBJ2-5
TGCGCCAGCAGCCAAGATCTAAGTGGCGGGGGGGCCGCGGAGACCCAGTACTTC
CASSQDLSGGGAAETQYF
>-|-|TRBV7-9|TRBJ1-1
TGTGCCAGCAGCCCCGGGAGTGGCCAAGAAGCTTTCTTT
CASSPGSGQEAFF
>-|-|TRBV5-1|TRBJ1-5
TGCGCCAGCAGCTTGGAAGAAAATCAGCCCCAGCATTTT
CASSLEENQPQHF
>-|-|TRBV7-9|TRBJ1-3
TGTGCCAGCGACTGGGAGGGAAACACCATATATTTT
CASDWEGNTIYF
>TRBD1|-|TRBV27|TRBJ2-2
TGTGCCAGCAGTTTATTGGGGACAGGAAACACCGGGGAGCTGTTTTTT
CASSLLGTGNTGELFF
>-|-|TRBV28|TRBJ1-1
TGTGCCAGCAGTTTGGGGGCCTTACAAATGAACACTGAAGCTTTCTTT
CASSLGALQMNTEAFF
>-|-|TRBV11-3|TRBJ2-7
TGTGCCAGCAGCTTAGACCCAATAGGGGAGCAGTACTTC
CASSLDPIGEQYF
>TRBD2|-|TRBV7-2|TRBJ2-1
TGTGCCAGCAGCTCCTTAGCGGGGGGCAATGAGCAGTTCTTC
CASSSLAGGNEQFF
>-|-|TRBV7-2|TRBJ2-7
TGTGCCAGCAGCTTACACTCGGTTAACTACGAGCAGTACTTC
CASSLHSVNYEQYF
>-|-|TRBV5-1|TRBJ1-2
TGCGCCAGCAGCTTGGCGGATTTTCAGGGTTTATATGGCTACACCTTC
CASSLADFQGLYGYTF
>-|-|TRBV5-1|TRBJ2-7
TGCGCCAGCAGCCCGGGACTCTCCTACGAGCAGTACTTC
CASSPGLSYEQYF
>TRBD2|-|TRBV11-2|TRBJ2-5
TGTGCCAGCAGCTCGGGGGGGGACCAGTACTTC
CASSSGGDQYF
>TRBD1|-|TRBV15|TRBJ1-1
TGTGCCACCAGTGGACAGGGTTACACTGAAGCTTTCTTT
CATSGQGYTEAFF
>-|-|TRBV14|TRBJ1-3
TGTGCCAGCAGCCTAGGGGGCTCTGGAAACACCATATATTTT
CASSLGGSGNTIYF
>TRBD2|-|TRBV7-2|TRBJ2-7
TGTGCCAGCAGCCGAGGGACTAGCGGGAGTGGTTACGAGCAGTACTTC
CASSRGTSGSGYEQYF
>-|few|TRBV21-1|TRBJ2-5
TGTGCCAGCAGCAAAGCCAAGGGACAAGAGACCCAGTACTTC
CASSKAKGQETQYF
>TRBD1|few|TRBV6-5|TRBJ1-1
TGTGCCAGCATGGGACAGATGAACACTGAAGCTTTCTTT
CASMGQMNTEAFF
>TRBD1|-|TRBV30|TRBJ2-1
TGTGCCTGGAGCAGAGGGACAGGGGTCCTTGGCTCCTACAATGAGCAGTTCTTC
CAWSRGTGVLGSYNEQFF
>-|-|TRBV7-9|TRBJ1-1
TGTGCCAGCATCGGGGGTAATGAAGCTTTCTTT
CASIGGNEAFF
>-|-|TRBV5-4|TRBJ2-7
TGTGCCAGCAGCTTGGGGGATTCCGACGAGCAGTACTTC
CASSLGDSDEQYF
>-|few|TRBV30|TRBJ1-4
TGTGCCTGGAGTGTTCCGGGAAGGGACCGTCACCGGTGG
CAWSVPGRDRHRW
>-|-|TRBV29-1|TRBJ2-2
TGCAGTGCCGTCGGCTACAGTAACACCGGGGAGCTGTTTTTT
CSAVGYSNTGELFF
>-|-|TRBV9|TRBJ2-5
TGTGCCAGCAGCGTATCCAAAGAGGGGGAGACCCAGTACTTC
CASSVSKEGETQYF
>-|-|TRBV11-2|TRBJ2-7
TGTGCCAGCAGCTTAGATCTTGGACAGCAGTACTTC
CASSLDLGQQYF
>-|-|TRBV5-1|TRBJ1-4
TGCGCCAGCAGCTTGATCTCGGCGACAACTAATGAAAAACTGTTTTTT
CASSLISATTNEKLFF
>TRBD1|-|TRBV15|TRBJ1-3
TGTGCCACCAGCGGTACAGGGGAGCCTCCCTCTGGAAACACCATATATTTT
CATSGTGEPPSGNTIYF
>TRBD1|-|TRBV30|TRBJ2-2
TGTGCCTGTTTAACCGGGACAGGGAACACCGGGGAGCTGTTTTTT
CACLTGTGNTGELFF
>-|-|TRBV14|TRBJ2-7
TGTGCCAGCAGCCCTCTAGGGGCAGGCGCCTACGAGCAGTACTTC
CASSPLGAGAYEQYF
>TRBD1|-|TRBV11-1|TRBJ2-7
TGTGCCAGCAGCCGACAGGGGGCCTACGAGCAGTACTTC
CASSRQGAYEQYF
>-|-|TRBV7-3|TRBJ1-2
TGTGCCAGCAGTCGAGGGGGGAACTATGGCTACACCTTC
CASSRGGNYGYTF
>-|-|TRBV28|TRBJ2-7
TGTGCCACCCTAGGAGTCCTGTACGAGCAGTACTTC
CATLGVLYEQYF
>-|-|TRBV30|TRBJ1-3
TGTGCCTGGACACGGTCTGGAAACACCATATATTTT
CAWTRSGNTIYF
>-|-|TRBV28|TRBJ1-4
TGTGCCAGCAGTTTCTCGTTTCGGGGACAAATTTTT
CASSFSFRGQIF
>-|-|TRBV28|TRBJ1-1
TGTGCCAGCAGTTTACATGGGGGACTGGACACTGAAGCTTTCTTT
CASSLHGGLDTEAFF
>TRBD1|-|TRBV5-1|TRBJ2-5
TGCGCCAGCAGCTTGAGGACAGGGGGCCAAGAGACCCAGTACTTC
CASSLRTGGQETQYF
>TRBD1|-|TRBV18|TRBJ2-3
TGTGCCAGCTCACCACTAGCGACAGGGACAGGGGCGGCAGATACGCAGTATTTT
CASSPLATGTGAADTQYF
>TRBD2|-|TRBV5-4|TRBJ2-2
TGTGCCAGCAGGACTTCTAGCGGGAGGAACACCGGGGAGCTGTTTTTT
CASRTSSGRNTGELFF
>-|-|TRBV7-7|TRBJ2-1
TGTGCTAGCAGCTTATCGGTATCTACAGGTGAGCAGTTCTTC
CASSLSVSTGEQFF
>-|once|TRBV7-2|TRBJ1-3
TGTGCCAGCAGCTTAGCCCACCTCAACTCTGGAAACACCATATATTTT
CASSLAHLNSGNTIYF
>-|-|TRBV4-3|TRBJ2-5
TGCGCCAGCAGCCACCTTCAGGGGAGGGGTCAGGAGACCCAGTACTTC
CASSHLQGRGQETQYF
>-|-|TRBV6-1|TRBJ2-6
TGTGCCAGCATTACGTTGGGCTCTGGGGCCAACGTCCTGACTTTC
CASITLGSGANVLTF